This T cell receptor (beta chain) was recovered during a study of T cells in localized non-small cell lung cancer. Profiled with immunoSEQ multiplex PCR; TCRdb holds only in-frame clones, not every one. Among 60,000 or so clones listed, more than 80% were seen once. The CDR3 contains 13 residues. Germline V lookup: CDR1 SGDLS, CDR2 YYNGEE. The germline V and J ends were trimmed by 3 bases and 2 bases, with 9 bases remaining between them. The chain couples TRBV9 to TRBJ2-7; D unresolved. The starting material was PBMCs, obtained before any cancer treatment. This clonotype was sampled from a man between 40 and 70 years old with stage II lung adenocarcinoma. CDR3 in DNA: TGTGCCAGCAGCGATGGGTTAACCTACGAGCAGTACTTC. It yields the protein CASSDGLTYEQYF.